The clone carrying this T cell receptor (beta chain) was seen only once. V gave up 5 bases and J gave up 0 bases, with 6 bases separating them. There are 12 residues in the CDR3. Per germline, CDR1 SGHDT and CDR2 YYEEEE. The data stem from a study of blood T cell repertoires in COVID-19. Background on the study: Sites across the United States, Italy and Spain contributed samples from acute and convalescent COVID-19. From T cells, B-cell-depleted T cells, or PBMCs came the material, which was cDNA or gDNA.

In the study's own analysis: Estimation of nucleated cell counts relied on the amplification of reference gene primers. Here immunoSEQ multiplex PCR was the method, and the copy in TCRdb shows in-frame clones only, minus some. The V and J calls and clone size were taken over from that table, and D and trimming were inferred from the DNA. The top ten clones hold around 1.9% of a sample with 150,000 to 200,000 clones, approximately 86% of them seen once. The chain joins TRBV5-6 to TRBJ2-7; D ambiguous. Sequences were obtained from peripheral blood. This receptor was identified in a man between 65 and 80 years old with active or convalescent COVID-19. CDR3 region: CASRGSSYEQYF. The CDR3 DNA follows: TGTGCCAGCAGGGGCAGCTCCTACGAGCAGTACTTC.